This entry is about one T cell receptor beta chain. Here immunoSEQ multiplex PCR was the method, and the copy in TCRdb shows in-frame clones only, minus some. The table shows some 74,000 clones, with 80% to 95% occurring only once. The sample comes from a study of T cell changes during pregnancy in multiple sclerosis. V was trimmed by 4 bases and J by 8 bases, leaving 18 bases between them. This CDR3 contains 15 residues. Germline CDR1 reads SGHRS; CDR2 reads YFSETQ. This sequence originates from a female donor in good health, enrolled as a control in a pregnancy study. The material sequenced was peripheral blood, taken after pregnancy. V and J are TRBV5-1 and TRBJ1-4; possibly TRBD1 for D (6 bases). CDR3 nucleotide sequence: TGCGCCAGCAGCCCTAGACAGGTTACCAGCGAAAAACTGTTTTTT. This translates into CASSPRQVTSEKLFF. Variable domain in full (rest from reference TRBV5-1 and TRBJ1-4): KAGVTQTPRYLIKTRGQQVTLSCSPISGHRSVSWYQQTPGQGLQFLFEYFSETQRNKGNFPGRFSGRQFSNSRSEMNVSTLELGDSALYLCASSPRQVTSEKLFFGSGTQLSVL.